This TCR beta chain was identified during a study of shared clonotypes between healthy human individuals. Replicate PCRs run on sorted subsets employed 200 ng DNA, around 31,000 T cell genomes. Profiled with immunoSEQ multiplex PCR; TCRdb holds only in-frame clones, not every one. The sample has fewer than 2.5 million clones; 80% to 95% are singletons. In the case of this clone: What it binds is unknown. This CDR3 is also generated by other DNA sequences in the sample.

Study-level results: Rarefaction gave evidence that sorted-subset sequencing remained incomplete despite large depth.

Germline V gives CDR1 SQVTM, CDR2 ANQGSEA. The V segment lost 6 bases and the J segment 1 base; nucleotides outside the gene matches: 1. This CDR3 has 12 residues. The receptor's source is a young man in good health. Some clones in this sample may be carry-over from other donors' samples. This chain joins TRBV29-1 and TRBJ2-7, with 9 bases aligning to TRBD2. Input material: naive CD4+ T cells from PBMCs. Regarding subset: CD45RA+ positively selected. CDR3 DNA: TGCAGCGTCGGACTAGCGTCCTACGAGCAGTACTTC. Its translation: CSVGLASYEQYF.